The 28 T cell receptor beta chains presented below share a single source sample, sequenced in a study of blood T cell repertoires in COVID-19. The method was immunoSEQ multiplex PCR; TCRdb's version includes in-frame clones alone and lacks a portion of them. The table includes about 120,000 clones, approximately 85% detected once. The specimen sequenced was peripheral blood. These TCRs come from a woman aged 55-69 years with acute or convalescent COVID-19.

J is TRBJ2-5 and V is TRBV5-6; TRBD2 matches 8 bases. CDR3 length: 15 amino acids. The ends lost 5 bases at V and 4 bases at J; junction bases unmatched: 10. Germline CDR1 SGHDT, CDR2 YYEEEE. Here the CDR3 reads CASSRRGAGGETQYF. As DNA, the CDR3 is TGTGCCAGCAGTCGCCGAGGGGCGGGGGGAGAGACCCAGTACTTC.

This clone was detected a few times. This chain links TRBV16 with TRBJ2-2; D gene ambiguous. The CDR3 contains 13 residues. CDR1 is KGHSY, CDR2 FQNENV, per germline. V was cut by 4 bases and J by 5 bases, with 8 bases left in between. The CDR3 protein is CASSPSGTGELFF. The CDR3, as DNA: TGTGCCAGCAGCCCTTCCGGGACCGGGGAGCTGTTTTTT.

The CDR3 sequence is CASSLRGPEHNEQFF. The CDR3 DNA is TGTGCCAGCAGCTTGCGGGGTCCCGAGCACAATGAGCAGTTCTTC. The chain combines TRBV11-2 with TRBJ2-1; D perhaps matches TRBD2 (6 bases). Germline assignment: CDR1 SGHAT and CDR2 FQNNGV. The CDR3 runs to 15 residues. V lost 3 bases and J lost 5, with 14 bases in between.

The chain uses TRBV10-3 and TRBJ2-7, with TRBD2 matching 14 bases. The germline V gene has CDR1 ENHRY and CDR2 SYGVKD. Trimming cost V 8 bases and J 5 bases; bases outside gene matches: 8. This CDR3 contains 15 residues. As DNA, the CDR3 is TGTGCCATCGGGACTAGCGGGGGCCGGGGGAACGAGCAGTACTTC. Amino acid sequence: CAIGTSGGRGNEQYF.

This clone has a handful of counts. V usage is TRBV7-9 and J usage is TRBJ2-3; tentatively, D is TRBD2 (5 bases). The germline V gene encodes CDR1 SEHNR and CDR2 FQNEAQ (reference sequence). V was shortened by 4 bases and J by 0 bases, with 11 bases between the two germline ends. CDR3 size: 15 residues. The CDR3 is CASSSSTGSTDTQYF. CDR3 nucleotide sequence: TGTGCCAGCAGCTCCTCGACGGGAAGCACAGATACGCAGTATTTT.

The chain combines TRBV2 with TRBJ1-1; D is ambiguous. In germline, CDR1 is SNHLY, CDR2 FYNNEI. The length of the CDR3 is 16 residues. The V end was cut by 0 bases, the J end by 9 bases, with 20 bases between. CDR3 sequence reads: CASSEARHSSNTKAFF. The CDR3 region has the DNA TGTGCCAGCAGTGAAGCGAGACACAGCTCCAACACCAAAGCTTTCTTT.

The CDR3 loop reads CASSPKIRDSGTEAFF. The CDR3 DNA reads as TGTGCCAGCAGCCCAAAGATTCGGGACAGCGGCACTGAAGCTTTCTTT. The chain recombines TRBV7-9 with TRBJ1-1; 7 bases fit TRBD1. With 5 bases clipped from V and 4 bases from J, the junction kept 13 bases outside the gene matches. CDR3 length: 16 residues. Per germline, CDR1 SEHNR and CDR2 FQNEAQ (reference sequence).

This chain links TRBV11-2 with TRBJ2-7; D gene ambiguous. The CDR3 is made up of 15 amino acids. The germline V and J ends were trimmed by 5 bases and 2 bases, with 16 bases remaining between them. Germline V lookup: CDR1 SGHAT, CDR2 FQNNGV. The CDR3, as DNA: TGTGCCAGCAGCAACCGGGTTGCGGTAACCTACGAGCAGTACTTC. Encoded protein: CASSNRVAVTYEQYF. The full variable domain, its missing parts supplied by reference TRBV11-2 and TRBJ2-7, is EAGVAQSPRYKIIEKRQSVAFWCNPISGHATLYWYQQILGQGPKLLIQFQNNGVVDDSQLPKDRFSAERLKGVDSTLKIQPAKLEDSAVYLCASSNRVAVTYEQYFGPGTRLTVT.

The table lists this clone with a count of one. The chain recombines TRBV5-6 with TRBJ2-3; D is possibly TRBD2 (6 bases). CDR3 length: 15 residues. Trimming stripped 3 bases from V and 5 bases from J, with 16 bases between. The V gene's germline CDR1 is SGHDT and CDR2 YYEEEE. The CDR3 spells CASSSPSGRGDTQYF. The CDR3 coding sequence is TGTGCCAGCAGCTCTCCAAGCGGGCGCGGAGATACGCAGTATTTT.

The count of this clone is one. The chain employs TRBV28 and TRBJ2-3; a weak D match, TRBD1 (5 bases). This CDR3 has 17 residues. V was shortened by 4 bases and J by 1 base, with 18 bases between the two germline ends. Germline V gives CDR1 MDHEN, CDR2 SYDVKM. This CDR3 reads CASSSPPQGWGTDTQYF. The CDR3 DNA follows: TGTGCCAGCAGTTCCCCCCCCCAGGGATGGGGCACAGATACGCAGTATTTT.

The sample holds many counts of this clone. The chain couples TRBV6-4 to TRBJ2-3; perhaps TRBD2 as D (6 bases). This CDR3 has 15 residues. V was clipped by 3 bases and J by 1 base, with 11 bases between them. Germline lookup yields CDR1 MRHNA and CDR2 SNTAGT. CDR3 protein: CASSEGGAGTDTQYF. CDR3 nucleotide sequence: TGTGCCAGCAGTGAAGGCGGGGCAGGCACAGATACGCAGTATTTT.

This clone was seen just once. The chain links TRBV27 to TRBJ2-5; TRBD2 matches 8 bases. From germline, CDR1 is MNHEY and CDR2 SMNVEV (reference sequence). The CDR3 length is 14 residues. Losses at the gene ends were 5 bases for V and 2 bases for J; bases not matched to a gene: 4. The CDR3 loop reads CASSIGGGQETQYF. CDR3 DNA sequence: TGTGCCAGCAGTATCGGCGGGGGGCAAGAGACCCAGTACTTC.

The CDR3: CASSSQTGLDEQFF. The CDR3 DNA follows: TGTGCCAGCAGCTCGCAGACAGGGTTGGATGAGCAGTTCTTC. The chain combines TRBV7-9 with TRBJ2-1; 7 nucleotides match TRBD1. V lost 4 bases, J lost 8 bases, and 8 bases stayed unmatched. The germline V gene encodes CDR1 SEHNR and CDR2 FQNEAQ (reference sequence). This CDR3 region has 14 residues.

V gene TRBV14 combines with J gene TRBJ1-3, with a weak D call TRBD1 (5 bases). V was trimmed by 4 bases and J by 4 bases, leaving 17 bases between them. The V gene's germline CDR1 is SGHDN and CDR2 FVKESK. The CDR3 length is 16 residues. CDR3 sequence reads: CASSPLGPSTGNTIYF. In nucleotides, the CDR3 is TGTGCCAGCAGCCCCCTGGGGCCATCGACGGGAAACACCATATATTTT.

J is TRBJ1-6 and V is TRBV25-1, with no clear D. The CDR3 length is 15 residues. Germline V gene sequence: CDR1 MGHDK, CDR2 SYGVNS. Trimming removed 0 bases from V and 6 bases from J, with 9 bases in between. The CDR3 DNA reads TGTGCCAGCAGTGAATATGAGAACAGTAATTCACCCCTCCACTTT. This codes for CASSEYENSNSPLHF.

The J gene is TRBJ1-1, the V gene TRBV10-3, with 11 bases aligning to TRBD1. The length of the CDR3 is 13 residues. V gave up 8 bases and J gave up 5 bases; unmatched junction bases: 4. Germline V gene data show CDR1 as ENHRY and CDR2 as SYGVKD. CDR3 residues: CAIGTGGETEAFF. The CDR3 bases are TGTGCCATCGGGACAGGGGGAGAAACTGAAGCTTTCTTT.

The V call is TRBV6-5, the J call TRBJ1-2, with a possible D match to TRBD1 (5 bases). This CDR3 has 12 amino acids. With 6 bases removed from V and 1 base from J, the gap between germline ends came to 6 bases. CDR1 and CDR2 (germline): MNHEY, SVGAGI. For the CDR3, the DNA is TGTGCCAGCAGCCAGGGTAACTATGGCTACACCTTC. Translating it yields CASSQGNYGYTF.

This chain joins TRBV9 and TRBJ2-6; D is possibly TRBD1 (5 bases). The ends were cut back, 2 bases at V and 0 bases at J, with 15 bases in the middle. CDR3 length: 18 residues. CDR1 SGDLS and CDR2 YYNGEE come from the germline V gene. The chain's CDR3 is CASSVAGFPSSGANVLTF. For the CDR3, the DNA is TGTGCCAGCAGCGTGGCAGGGTTCCCCTCCTCTGGGGCCAACGTCCTGACTTTC.

This sequence joins TRBV7-2 and TRBJ1-3, with D uncertain. CDR3 size: 15 residues. Per the germline V gene, CDR1 is SGHTA and CDR2 is FQGNSA. V was trimmed by 5 bases and J by 1 base, leaving 12 bases between them. This CDR3 is CASSTSAGSGNTIYF. DNA for the CDR3: TGTGCCAGCAGCACCTCTGCGGGTTCTGGAAACACCATATATTTT.

CDR3: CASSVEGSSNTGELFF. The CDR3 DNA sequence: TGTGCCAGCAGCGTAGAGGGGTCCTCGAACACCGGGGAGCTGTTTTTT. The chain employs TRBV9 and TRBJ2-2; D might be TRBD1 (5 bases). V lost 0 bases, J lost 0 bases, and 9 bases lay in between. There are 16 residues in the CDR3. CDR1 SGDLS and CDR2 YYNGEE come from the germline V gene.

The chain employs TRBV6-6 and TRBJ2-7; D might be TRBD1 (6 bases). The CDR3 runs to 14 residues. V was pared by 6 bases and J by 5 bases, with 17 bases between. The germline V gene encodes CDR1 MNHNY and CDR2 SVGAGI (reference sequence). CDR3 bases: TGTGCCAGCAGGAGACAGGATCCCTCTCACGAGCAGTACTTC. Residues: CASRRQDPSHEQYF.

V and J are TRBV13 and TRBJ2-1; D possibly corresponds to TRBD1 (6 bases). Germline assignment: CDR1 PRHDT and CDR2 FYEKMQ (reference sequence). With 6 bases removed from V and 7 bases from J, the gap between germline ends came to 16 bases. CDR3 length: 14 residues. The DNA of the CDR3 is TGTGCCAGCAGAGCCGGACAGTCCATAAATGAGCAGTTCTTC. It is translated as CASRAGQSINEQFF.

The V and J genes are TRBV7-9 and TRBJ2-7, with a possible D match to TRBD2 (5 bases). Trimming removed 7 bases at V and 3 bases at J, with 13 bases between. CDR3 size: 13 residues. Germline CDR1 and CDR2: SEHNR and FQNEAQ (reference sequence). CDR3 residues: CASTPPGDYEQYF. In nucleotides, the CDR3 is TGTGCCAGCACACCCCCCGGGGACTACGAGCAGTACTTC.

The rearrangement uses TRBV18 and TRBJ2-5; D gene unclear. The CDR3 is made up of 13 amino acids. CDR1 KGHSH and CDR2 LQKENI come from the germline V gene. V lost 0 bases, J lost 4 bases, and 6 bases lay in between. CDR3 nucleotide sequence: TGTGCCAGCTCACCACCTGCCAGAGAGACCCAGTACTTC. Protein: CASSPPARETQYF. Based on the CDR3 plus reference TRBV18 and TRBJ2-5, the full variable domain is NAGVMQNPRHLVRRRGQEARLRCSPMKGHSHVYWYRQLPEEGLKFMVYLQKENIIDESGMPKERFSAEFPKEGPSILRIQQVVRGDSAAYFCASSPPARETQYFGPGTRLLVL.

The CDR3 reads CASSVGGSGTYEQYF. In nucleotides, the CDR3 is TGTGCCAGCAGCGTAGGGGGTAGCGGCACCTACGAGCAGTACTTC. This chain connects TRBV9 to TRBJ2-7, with D tentatively TRBD2 (6 bases). Trimming left V 0 bases short and J 2 bases short, with 12 bases between. CDR1 and CDR2 from the germline V gene are SGDLS and YYNGEE. The CDR3 is made up of 15 amino acids.

The rearrangement joins TRBV6-1 to TRBJ1-5; the D gene is possibly TRBD1 (6 bases). The germline V and J ends were trimmed by 2 bases and 3 bases, with 17 bases remaining between them. The CDR3 is made up of 17 amino acids. In germline, CDR1 is MNHNS, CDR2 SASEGT. In DNA form, the CDR3 reads TGTGCCAGCAGTGAACCCCGACGGGGGGCGTACAATCAGCCCCAGCATTTT. Amino acid sequence: CASSEPRRGAYNQPQHF.

The chain links TRBV19 to TRBJ1-5; D gene uncertain. Trimming left V 5 bases short and J 11 bases short, with 22 bases between. The CDR3 has 15 amino acids. Germline-derived CDR1 and CDR2 are LNHDA and SQIVND (reference sequence). In DNA form, the CDR3 reads TGTGCCAGTAGTCCCCCGAATCAGTTTTGGTCAGCCCAGCATTTT. Protein product: CASSPPNQFWSAQHF.

The V gene is TRBV5-5, the J gene TRBJ1-4; TRBD1 is a possible D gene (6 bases). The CDR3 sequence is 17 residues long. Germline V gene data show CDR1 as SGHKS and CDR2 as YYEKEE (reference sequence). V lost 4 bases and J 0 bases, leaving 16 bases between the germline ends. CDR3 bases: TGTGCCAGCAGCCGGGGGGCAGGGGCCTCAACTAATGAAAAACTGTTTTTT. It codes for CASSRGAGASTNEKLFF.